One and the same sample provided the 27 T cell receptor beta chains below, sequenced in a study of vaccination and CD4 T cells after COVID-19. Treatment meaning: roughly 11-day PBMC culture with coronavirus spike peptide pools or control peptides (ViraFEST assay). Their specific antigens are unknown. Cultured CD4+ T-cell DNA underwent Oncomine TCR Beta short-read sequencing. TCRdb re-called the PCR reads with MiXCR, one entry per CDR3 protein. The sample yields 14,000 to 15,000 distinct CDR3 sequences, around 45% seen once. Sequenced material: CD4+ T cells from blood, cultured in vitro. Receptors originate from a human donor who had recovered from COVID-19.

This chain connects TRBV27 to TRBJ2-2; 7 bases are shared with TRBD1. V shed 4 bases, J shed 0 bases, and the junction held 5 bases outside the gene matches. This CDR3 has 16 residues. Germline V gene data show CDR1 as MNHEY and CDR2 as SMNVEV (reference sequence). This CDR3 reads CASSSTGFTNTGELFF. In nucleotides, the CDR3 is TGTGCCAGCAGTTCGACAGGGTTCACGAACACCGGGGAGCTGTTTTTT.

The rearrangement joins TRBV4-2 to TRBJ2-7; 14 bases fit TRBD2. Germline CDR1 is LGHNA and CDR2 is YNFKEQ. CDR3 length: 16 residues. V trimming: 3 bases; J trimming: 3 bases; junction bases outside the gene matches: 4. CDR3 DNA: TGTGCCAGCAGCCAGGCCGGGACTAGCGGGAGCTACGAGCAGTACTTC. This gives the protein CASSQAGTSGSYEQYF.

The J gene is TRBJ1-2, the V gene TRBV6-1; D is uncertain. V shed 6 bases and J shed 2 bases, with 10 bases lying between them. Germline values: CDR1 MNHNS, CDR2 SASEGT. The CDR3 is 13 residues long. The CDR3: CASRTDKNYGYTF. Written as DNA, the CDR3 is TGTGCCAGCAGAACGGATAAGAACTATGGCTACACCTTC.

The chain uses TRBV7-2 and TRBJ2-3, with D unresolved. V was clipped by 2 bases and J by 1 base, with 13 bases between them. CDR3 length equals 16 residues. Per the germline V gene, CDR1 is SGHTA and CDR2 is FQGNSA. CDR3 region: CASSLLLNYRTDTQYF. For the CDR3, the DNA is TGTGCCAGCAGCTTACTACTTAATTACCGCACAGATACGCAGTATTTT.

There are a few counts of this clonotype. The chain couples TRBV10-3 to TRBJ2-4, with TRBD2 matching 7 bases. The CDR3 is 14 amino acids. With V trimmed by 4 bases and J by 8 bases, 8 bases remained unmatched. The V gene's germline CDR1 is ENHRY and CDR2 SYGVKD. CDR3 bases: TGTGCCATCAGTGTCGGTGGCGGGGGAGACATTCAGTACTTC. Its protein is CAISVGGGGDIQYF.

This chain uses TRBV30 with TRBJ1-1; no clear D. Germline CDR1 reads GTSNPN; CDR2 reads SVGIG (reference sequence). There are 14 residues in the CDR3. Trimming stripped 0 bases from V and 4 bases from J, with 12 bases between. CDR3 residues: CAWSVDLGATEAFF. In DNA, the CDR3 is TGTGCCTGGAGTGTAGACTTAGGTGCCACTGAAGCTTTCTTT.

This rearrangement joins TRBV5-1 to TRBJ2-7, with 9 bases aligning to TRBD1. V lost 4 bases to trimming and J lost 7 bases; unmatched junction nucleotides: 9. The germline gives CDR1 SGHRS, CDR2 YFSETQ. The CDR3 sequence is 14 residues long. CDR3 residues: CASSTRDRAREQYF. In DNA form, the CDR3 reads TGCGCCAGCAGCACCCGGGACAGGGCGAGGGAGCAGTACTTC.

This chain links TRBV30 with TRBJ1-5; tentative D call: TRBD1 (5 bases). V gave up 4 bases and J gave up 5 bases, with 18 bases separating them. The CDR3 is 15 residues long. Germline V lookup: CDR1 GTSNPN, CDR2 SVGIG (reference sequence). Written as DNA, the CDR3 is TGTGCCTGGACCCAACAGGACGGGGGAGATCAGCCCCAGCATTTT. Protein product: CAWTQQDGGDQPQHF.

The genes are TRBV20-1 and TRBJ2-3; 13 bases line up with TRBD2. Germline CDR1 reads DFQATT; CDR2 reads SNEGSKA (reference sequence). There are 17 residues in the CDR3. The junction had 7 bases not matched to a gene; V was cut back by 1 base and J by 3 bases. This chain's CDR3 is CSARGGLAGSATDTQYF. The CDR3 region has the DNA TGCAGTGCTAGAGGGGGACTAGCGGGAAGCGCGACAGATACGCAGTATTTT.

This chain uses TRBV9 with TRBJ2-5, with 9 positions matching TRBD2. This CDR3 spans 16 amino acids. The germline gives CDR1 SGDLS, CDR2 YYNGEE. The trim removed 4 bases at V and 5 bases at J, leaving 12 bases unmatched. In DNA, the CDR3 is TGTGCCAGCAGCCGTAGGGGTGCGGGAGGGCAGGAGACCCAGTACTTC. Protein sequence: CASSRRGAGGQETQYF.

V is TRBV27 and J is TRBJ1-1; unclear D gene. The CDR3 contains 13 residues. CDR1 MNHEY and CDR2 SMNVEV come from the germline V gene (reference sequence). Trimming took off 3 bases at V and 8 bases at J, with 13 bases between the two ends. The CDR3 protein is CASSFRTAEEAFF. CDR3 in DNA: TGTGCCAGCAGTTTCCGTACAGCTGAAGAAGCTTTCTTT.

The chain carries TRBV19 and TRBJ1-6, with a tentative D call TRBD1 (5 bases). The CDR3 has 15 amino acids. V lost 3 bases and J lost 4, with 10 bases in between. Looked up from germline, CDR1 is LNHDA and CDR2 is SQIVND (reference sequence). The chain's CDR3 is CASSMRGAYNSPLHF. CDR3 bases: TGTGCCAGTAGTATGAGGGGCGCGTATAATTCACCCCTCCACTTT.

This chain uses TRBV7-3 with TRBJ1-1, with 9 bases identical to TRBD1. Unmatched junction bases numbered 2, after V lost 5 bases and J lost 4 bases. The CDR3 is 13 amino acids. Germline CDR1 and CDR2: SGHTA and FQGTGA. CDR3: CASSPTGGTEAFF. CDR3 in DNA: TGTGCCAGCAGCCCGACAGGGGGCACTGAAGCTTTCTTT.

The table lists this clonotype with a few counts. This rearrangement joins TRBV24-1 to TRBJ1-5, with unresolved D. CDR3 size: 14 residues. V was pared by 3 bases and J by 11 bases, with 16 bases between. The germline CDR1 and CDR2 sequences are KGHDR and SFDVKD. The CDR3 bases are TGTGCCACCAGTGATGGGTTTACCATGGTGGCCCAGCATTTT. Protein: CATSDGFTMVAQHF.

The CDR3 coding sequence is TGCAGTGCTAGTGGTCAGGGGGGAAACACCATATATTTT. Protein sequence: CSASGQGGNTIYF. The gene calls are TRBV20-1 and TRBJ1-3, with D maybe TRBD1 (6 bases). V lost 3 bases, J lost 4 bases, and 10 bases lay in between. Per germline, CDR1 DFQATT and CDR2 SNEGSKA (reference sequence). The CDR3 sequence is 13 residues long.

This chain joins TRBV30 and TRBJ2-4; D might be TRBD1 (5 bases). CDR3 length equals 16 residues. The germline gives CDR1 GTSNPN, CDR2 SVGIG (reference sequence). V was trimmed by 6 bases and J by 0 bases, leaving 18 bases between them. CDR3 residues: CACMEPRQLAKNIQYF. The CDR3 nucleotides read TGTGCCTGTATGGAACCCAGACAGCTAGCCAAAAACATTCAGTACTTC.

The chain recombines TRBV5-1 with TRBJ2-2; D not resolved. Germline assignment: CDR1 SGHRS and CDR2 YFSETQ. V was clipped by 0 bases and J by 2 bases, with 14 bases between them. The CDR3 sequence is 17 residues long. CDR3: CASSLVGGQFNTGELFF. The CDR3 region has the DNA TGCGCCAGCAGCTTGGTGGGCGGTCAATTTAACACCGGGGAGCTGTTTTTT.

This clonotype showed up just a few times. J is TRBJ2-1 and V is TRBV20-1; 9 positions agree with TRBD2. CDR1 and CDR2 from the germline V gene are DFQATT and SNEGSKA (reference sequence). This CDR3 spans 15 amino acids. V trimming: 5 bases; J trimming: 4 bases; junction bases outside the gene matches: 9. This chain's CDR3 is CSALPASGGYNEQFF. CDR3 nucleotide sequence: TGCAGTGCTCTCCCAGCCAGCGGGGGGTACAATGAGCAGTTCTTC.

The chain is built from TRBV5-1 and TRBJ2-7; D unresolved. Germline V lookup: CDR1 SGHRS, CDR2 YFSETQ. The CDR3 covers 11 residues. V lost 1 base, J lost 3 bases, and 2 bases lay in between. CDR3 sequence reads: CASSLRYEQYF. The CDR3 coding sequence is TGCGCCAGCAGCTTGCGCTACGAGCAGTACTTC.

This sequence joins TRBV2 and TRBJ1-2; no clear D gene. Germline CDR1 SNHLY, CDR2 FYNNEI. V was shortened by 2 bases and J by 6 bases, with 7 bases between the two germline ends. This CDR3 region has 12 residues. CDR3 region: CASSETRHGYTF. The CDR3 region has the DNA TGTGCCAGCAGTGAAACGAGGCATGGCTACACCTTC.

The CDR3: CASSLESTDTQYF. The CDR3 coding sequence is TGTGCCAGCAGCTTAGAGTCTACAGATACGCAGTATTTT. V and J are TRBV7-9 and TRBJ2-3; D remains ambiguous. The CDR3 is 13 residues long. The germline gives CDR1 SEHNR, CDR2 FQNEAQ (reference sequence). Trimming left V 1 base short and J 3 bases short, with 5 bases between.

The sample holds a few counts of this clonotype. The V gene is TRBV7-2, the J gene TRBJ2-7; possibly TRBD2 for D (5 bases). This CDR3 is 12 amino acids long. Trimming cost V 2 bases and J 6 bases, with 8 bases left between them. Germline loops: CDR1 SGHTA, CDR2 FQGNSA. This chain's CDR3 is CASSLSGFEQYF. CDR3 nucleotide sequence: TGTGCCAGCAGCTTATCGGGGTTCGAGCAGTACTTC. The whole variable domain, filled in from reference TRBV7-2 and TRBJ2-7, reads GAGVSQSPSNKVTEKGKDVELRCDPISGHTALYWYRQSLGQGLEFLIYFQGNSAPDKSGLPSDRFSAERTGGSVSTLTIQRTQQEDSAVYLCASSLSGFEQYFGPGTRLTVT.

The chain employs TRBV28 and TRBJ2-5, with TRBD1 matching 8 bases. V gave up 5 bases and J gave up 9 bases; unmatched junction bases: 11. The CDR3 length is 14 residues. CDR1 and CDR2 (germline): MDHEN, SYDVKM. The chain's CDR3 is CASSPIDRGPSQYF. The CDR3 DNA reads as TGTGCCAGCAGTCCTATCGACAGGGGACCGTCCCAGTACTTC.

The genes are TRBV5-5 and TRBJ1-1; perhaps TRBD1 as D (6 bases). With 1 base removed from V and 4 bases from J, the gap between germline ends came to 11 bases. Per the germline V gene, CDR1 is SGHKS and CDR2 is YYEKEE (reference sequence). CDR3 length: 14 residues. This CDR3 is CASSLQGTGTEAFF. CDR3 nucleotides: TGTGCCAGCAGCTTGCAGGGGACGGGCACTGAAGCTTTCTTT.

This clonotype appeared a few times. The rearrangement joins TRBV6-2 or TRBV6-3 to TRBJ1-2; D unresolved. The V gene lost 3 bases and the J gene lost 8 bases, with 10 bases spanning the gap. CDR3 length equals 12 residues. The germline CDR1 and CDR2 sequences are MNHEY and SVGEGT. CDR3 coding DNA: TGTGCCAGCAGTTATAGGTTGGGAGGCTACACCTTC. Its protein is CASSYRLGGYTF.

V is TRBV6-1 and J is TRBJ1-1; no clear D gene. Germline V CDR1 and CDR2: MNHNS, SASEGT. V was trimmed by 6 bases and J by 8 bases, leaving 10 bases between them. The CDR3 runs to 11 residues. The CDR3: CASSLLAEAFF. The CDR3 DNA follows: TGTGCCAGCAGCCTTCTTGCCGAAGCTTTCTTT.

J is TRBJ1-1 and V is TRBV2; no clear D gene. V lost 6 bases, J lost 2 bases, and 16 bases lay in between. Germline-derived CDR1 and CDR2 are SNHLY and FYNNEI. The CDR3 contains 15 residues. The CDR3 bases are TGTGCCAGCAGGGCCGGGCCCCAAGGCAACACTGAAGCTTTCTTT. This sequence encodes CASRAGPQGNTEAFF.